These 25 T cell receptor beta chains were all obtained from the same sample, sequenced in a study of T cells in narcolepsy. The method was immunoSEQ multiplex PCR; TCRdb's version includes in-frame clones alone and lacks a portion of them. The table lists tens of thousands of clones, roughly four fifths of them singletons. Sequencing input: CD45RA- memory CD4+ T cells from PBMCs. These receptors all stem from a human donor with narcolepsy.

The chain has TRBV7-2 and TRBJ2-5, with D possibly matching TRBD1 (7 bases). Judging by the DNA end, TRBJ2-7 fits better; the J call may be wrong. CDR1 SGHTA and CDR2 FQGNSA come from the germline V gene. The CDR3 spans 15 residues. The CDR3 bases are TGTGCCAGCAGCTTAGGTGCACCCCAGGGGGGCGAGCAGTACTTC. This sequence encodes CASSLGAPQGGEQYF.

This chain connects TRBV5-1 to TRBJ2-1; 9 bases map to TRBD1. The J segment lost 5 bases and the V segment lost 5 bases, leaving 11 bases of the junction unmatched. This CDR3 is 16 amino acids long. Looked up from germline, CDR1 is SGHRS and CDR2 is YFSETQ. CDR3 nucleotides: TGCGCCAGCAGACCCCTGACGGGACAGGGACACAATGAGCAGTTCTTC. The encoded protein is CASRPLTGQGHNEQFF.

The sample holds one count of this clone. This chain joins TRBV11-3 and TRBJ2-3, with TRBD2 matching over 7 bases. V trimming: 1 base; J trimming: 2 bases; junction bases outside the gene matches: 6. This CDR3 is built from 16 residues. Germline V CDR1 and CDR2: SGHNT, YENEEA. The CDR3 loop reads CASSLALAVHTDTQYF. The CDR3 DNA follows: TGTGCCAGCAGCTTAGCCCTAGCGGTACACACAGATACGCAGTATTTT. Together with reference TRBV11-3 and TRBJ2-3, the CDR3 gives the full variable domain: EAGVVQSPRYKIIEKKQPVAFWCNPISGHNTLYWYLQNLGQGPELLIRYENEEAVDDSQLPKDRFSAERLKGVDSTLKIQPAELGDSAVYLCASSLALAVHTDTQYFGPGTRLTVL.

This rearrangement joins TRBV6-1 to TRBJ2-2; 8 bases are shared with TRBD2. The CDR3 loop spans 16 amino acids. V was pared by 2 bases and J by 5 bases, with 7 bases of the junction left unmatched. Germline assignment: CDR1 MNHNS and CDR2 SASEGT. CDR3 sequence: CASSEQSGSRTGELFF. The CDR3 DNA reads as TGTGCCAGCAGTGAACAGAGCGGGAGCAGGACCGGGGAGCTGTTTTTT.

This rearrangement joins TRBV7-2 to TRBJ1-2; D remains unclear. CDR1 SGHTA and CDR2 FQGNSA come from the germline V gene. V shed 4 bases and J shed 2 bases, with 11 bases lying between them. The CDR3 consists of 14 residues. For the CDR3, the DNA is TGTGCCAGCAGCTCACAGACGGGAAACTATGGCTACACCTTC. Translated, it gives CASSSQTGNYGYTF. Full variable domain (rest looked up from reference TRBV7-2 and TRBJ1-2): GAGVSQSPSNKVTEKGKDVELRCDPISGHTALYWYRQSLGQGLEFLIYFQGNSAPDKSGLPSDRFSAERTGGSVSTLTIQRTQQEDSAVYLCASSSQTGNYGYTFGSGTRLTVV.

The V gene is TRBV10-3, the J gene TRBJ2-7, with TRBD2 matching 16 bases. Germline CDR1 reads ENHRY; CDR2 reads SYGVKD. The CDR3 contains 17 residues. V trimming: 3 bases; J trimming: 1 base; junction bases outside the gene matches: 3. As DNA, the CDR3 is TGTGCCATCAGTGAACCGGGACTAGCGGGAGGGTCCTACGAGCAGTACTTC. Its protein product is CAISEPGLAGGSYEQYF.

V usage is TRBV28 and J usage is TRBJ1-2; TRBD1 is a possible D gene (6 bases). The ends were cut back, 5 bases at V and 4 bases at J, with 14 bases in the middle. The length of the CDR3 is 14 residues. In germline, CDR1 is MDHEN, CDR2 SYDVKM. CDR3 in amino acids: CASSTLGGSYGYTF. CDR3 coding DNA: TGTGCCAGCAGTACCCTAGGGGGATCCTATGGCTACACCTTC.

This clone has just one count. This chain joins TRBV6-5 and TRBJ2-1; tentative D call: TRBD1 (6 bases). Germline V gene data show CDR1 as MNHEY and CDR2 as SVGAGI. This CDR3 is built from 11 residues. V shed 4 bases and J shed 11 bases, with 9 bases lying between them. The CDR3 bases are TGTGCCAGCAGTTCGACAGGTCAGCAGTTCTTC. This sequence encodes CASSSTGQQFF.

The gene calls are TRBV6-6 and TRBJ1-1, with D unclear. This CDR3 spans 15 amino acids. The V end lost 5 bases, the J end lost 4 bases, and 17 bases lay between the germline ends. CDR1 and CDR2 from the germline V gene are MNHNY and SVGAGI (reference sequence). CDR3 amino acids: CASSPPWQTGTEAFF. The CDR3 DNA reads TGTGCCAGCAGTCCCCCTTGGCAAACGGGCACTGAAGCTTTCTTT.

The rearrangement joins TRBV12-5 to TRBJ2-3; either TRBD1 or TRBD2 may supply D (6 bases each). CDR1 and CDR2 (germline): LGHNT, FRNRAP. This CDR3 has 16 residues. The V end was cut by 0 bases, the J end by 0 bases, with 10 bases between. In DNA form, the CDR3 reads TGTGCTAGTGGTTTGGTAACGGGGGCTAGCACAGATACGCAGTATTTT. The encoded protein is CASGLVTGASTDTQYF.

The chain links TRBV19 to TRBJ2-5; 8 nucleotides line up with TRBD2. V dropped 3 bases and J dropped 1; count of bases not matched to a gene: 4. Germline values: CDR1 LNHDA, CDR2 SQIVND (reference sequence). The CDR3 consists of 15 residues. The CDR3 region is CASSMGGTSQETQYF. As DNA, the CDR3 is TGTGCCAGTAGTATGGGGGGGACTAGCCAAGAGACCCAGTACTTC.

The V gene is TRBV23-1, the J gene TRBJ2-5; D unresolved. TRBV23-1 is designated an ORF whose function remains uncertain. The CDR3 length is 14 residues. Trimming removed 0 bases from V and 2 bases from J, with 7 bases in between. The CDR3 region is CASSQSIRQETQYF. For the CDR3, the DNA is TGCGCCAGCAGTCAATCAATCAGGCAAGAGACCCAGTACTTC.

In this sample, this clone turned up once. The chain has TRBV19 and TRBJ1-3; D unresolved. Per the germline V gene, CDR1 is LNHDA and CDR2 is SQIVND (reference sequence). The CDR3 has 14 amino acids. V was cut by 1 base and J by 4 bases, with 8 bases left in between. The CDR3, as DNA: TGTGCCAGTAGTATAGGTGGCGTCGGAAACACCATATATTTT. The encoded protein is CASSIGGVGNTIYF.

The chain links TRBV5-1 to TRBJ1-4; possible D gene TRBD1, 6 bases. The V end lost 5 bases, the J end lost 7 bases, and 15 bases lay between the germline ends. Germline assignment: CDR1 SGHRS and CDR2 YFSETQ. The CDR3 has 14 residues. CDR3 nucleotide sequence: TGCGCCAGCAGGGAGGGACATGGAGGTGAAAAACTGTTTTTT. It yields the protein CASREGHGGEKLFF.

The CDR3 here is CASSDKRVDSNQPQHF. The CDR3 nucleotides are TGTGCCAGCAGTGATAAGAGGGTGGATAGCAATCAGCCCCAGCATTTT. The genes are TRBV6-1 and TRBJ1-5; D gene ambiguous. Germline CDR1 MNHNS, CDR2 SASEGT. Trimming removed 3 bases from V and 0 bases from J, with 12 bases in between. CDR3 length equals 16 residues.

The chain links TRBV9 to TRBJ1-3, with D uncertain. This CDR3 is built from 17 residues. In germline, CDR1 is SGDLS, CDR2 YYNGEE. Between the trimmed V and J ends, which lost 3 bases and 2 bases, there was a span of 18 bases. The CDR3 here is CASSGILTPTTGNTIYF. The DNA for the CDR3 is TGTGCCAGCAGCGGCATCCTCACCCCAACCACTGGAAACACCATATATTTT.

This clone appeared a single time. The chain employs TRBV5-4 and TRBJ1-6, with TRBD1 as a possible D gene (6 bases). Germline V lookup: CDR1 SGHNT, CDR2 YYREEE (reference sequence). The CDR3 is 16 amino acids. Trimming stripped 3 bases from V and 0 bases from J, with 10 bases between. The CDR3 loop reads CASSSGASSYNSPLHF. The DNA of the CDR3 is TGTGCCAGCAGCTCAGGGGCGAGCTCCTATAATTCACCCCTCCACTTT.

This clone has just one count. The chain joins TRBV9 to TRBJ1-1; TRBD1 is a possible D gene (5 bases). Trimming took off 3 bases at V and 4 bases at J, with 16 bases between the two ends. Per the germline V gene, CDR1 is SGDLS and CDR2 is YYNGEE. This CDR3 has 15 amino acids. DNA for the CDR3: TGTGCCAGCAGCGCCCGGGGCAGTCGGAGCACTGAAGCTTTCTTT. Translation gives CASSARGSRSTEAFF. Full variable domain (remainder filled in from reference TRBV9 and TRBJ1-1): DSGVTQTPKHLITATGQRVTLRCSPRSGDLSVYWYQQSLDQGLQFLIQYYNGEERAKGNILERFSAQQFPDLHSELNLSSLELGDSALYFCASSARGSRSTEAFFGQGTRLTVV.

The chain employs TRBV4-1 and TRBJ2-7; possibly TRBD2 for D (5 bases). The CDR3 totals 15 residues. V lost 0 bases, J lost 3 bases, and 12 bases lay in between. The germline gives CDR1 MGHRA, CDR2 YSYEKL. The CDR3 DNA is TGCGCCAGCAGCCAAGATTGGGGAGACGACTACGAGCAGTACTTC. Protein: CASSQDWGDDYEQYF.

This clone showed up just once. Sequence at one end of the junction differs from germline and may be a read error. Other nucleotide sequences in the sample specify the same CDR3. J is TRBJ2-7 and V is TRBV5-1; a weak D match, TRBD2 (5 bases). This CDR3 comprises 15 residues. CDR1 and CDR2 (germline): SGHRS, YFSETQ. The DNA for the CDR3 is TGCGCCAGCAGTCGAGGGTACGGTAGGTCCTACGAACAGTACTTC. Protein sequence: CASSRGYGRSYEQYF.

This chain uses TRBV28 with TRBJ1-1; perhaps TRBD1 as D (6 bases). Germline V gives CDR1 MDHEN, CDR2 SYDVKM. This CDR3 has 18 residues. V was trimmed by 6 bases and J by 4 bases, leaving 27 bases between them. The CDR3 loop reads CASSDGVGGYTPRTEAFF. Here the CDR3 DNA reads TGTGCCAGCAGCGACGGGGTGGGGGGCTATACTCCCCGCACTGAAGCTTTCTTT.

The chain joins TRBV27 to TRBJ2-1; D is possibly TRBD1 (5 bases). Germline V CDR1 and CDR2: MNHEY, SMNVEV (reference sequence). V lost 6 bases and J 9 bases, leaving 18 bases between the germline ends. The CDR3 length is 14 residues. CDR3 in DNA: TGTGCCAGCAGCCCTACCCAGGGTACGGGTGAGCAGTTCTTC. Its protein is CASSPTQGTGEQFF.

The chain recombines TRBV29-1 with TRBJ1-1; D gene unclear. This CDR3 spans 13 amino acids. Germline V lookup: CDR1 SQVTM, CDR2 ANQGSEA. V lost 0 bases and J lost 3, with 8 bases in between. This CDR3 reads CSVEEGPYTEAFF. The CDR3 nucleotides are TGCAGCGTTGAAGAGGGTCCTTACACTGAAGCTTTCTTT.

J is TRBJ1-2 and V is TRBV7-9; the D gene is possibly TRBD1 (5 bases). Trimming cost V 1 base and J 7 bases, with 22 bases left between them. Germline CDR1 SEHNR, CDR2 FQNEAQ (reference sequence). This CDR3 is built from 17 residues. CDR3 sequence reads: CASSLDASGGQASGYTF. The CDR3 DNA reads TGTGCCAGCAGCTTAGACGCCAGCGGGGGTCAGGCGAGTGGCTACACCTTC. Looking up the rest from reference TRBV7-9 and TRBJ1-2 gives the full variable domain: DTGVSQNPRHKITKRGQNVTFRCDPISEHNRLYWYRQTLGQGPEFLTYFQNEAQLEKSRLLSDRFSAERPKGSFSTLEIQRTEQGDSAMYLCASSLDASGGQASGYTFGSGTRLTVV.

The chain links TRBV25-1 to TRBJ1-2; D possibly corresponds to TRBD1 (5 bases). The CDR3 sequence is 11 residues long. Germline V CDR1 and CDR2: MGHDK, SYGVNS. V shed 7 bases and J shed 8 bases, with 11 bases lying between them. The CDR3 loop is CASKGPEGYTF. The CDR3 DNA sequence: TGTGCCAGCAAGGGACCAGAAGGCTACACCTTC.